This is a list of T cell receptor beta chains from one sample in a study of shared clonotypes between healthy human individuals. The assay was immunoSEQ multiplex PCR, and TCRdb's table has in-frame clones only and misses some. The data contain about 2 million clones, around 95% of them seen just once; the ten biggest clones take up 0.13%. The source material was naive CD4+ T cells sorted from blood. These receptors were obtained from a man younger than 35 in good health. Both conserved end residues are part of each CDR3. The D gene is left open where the match is weak. Size values are once, few and many counts, or a class for expanded clones, and some rows have none.

cdr3_aa,cdr3_nt,clone_size,d_call,v_call,j_call
CASSLGALGTGELFF,TGCGCCAGCAGCCTGGGGGCTCTCGGCACCGGGGAGCTGTTTTTT,.,.,TRBV5-1,TRBJ2-2
CASSLALAGPSYEQYF,TGCGCCAGCAGCTTGGCTCTAGCGGGACCGTCATACGAGCAGTACTTC,.,TRBD2,TRBV5-1,TRBJ2-7
CASSEGLAGGGEQFF,TGTGCCAGCAGTGAGGGACTAGCGGGAGGGGGCGAGCAGTTCTTC,.,TRBD2,TRBV2,TRBJ2-1
CASSKRQGDSGNTIYF,TGTGCCAGCTCAAAAAGACAGGGAGACTCTGGAAACACCATATATTTT,.,TRBD1,TRBV18,TRBJ1-3
CASSLLGADYGYTF,TGTGCCAGCAGCTTATTGGGGGCTGACTATGGCTACACCTTC,many,.,TRBV11-2,TRBJ1-2
CASTLDRGPQIGELFF,TGTGCCAGCACCTTGGACAGGGGGCCCCAGATCGGGGAGCTGTTTTTT,.,TRBD1,TRBV5-4,TRBJ2-2
CASRPRQGWTEAFF,TGCGCCAGCAGGCCCAGACAGGGTTGGACTGAAGCTTTCTTT,.,TRBD1,TRBV4-1,TRBJ1-1
CASSQHEPPETQYF,TGCGCCAGCAGCCAACATGAACCCCCGGAGACCCAGTACTTC,.,.,TRBV4-1,TRBJ2-5
CASSYSGGSADTQYF,TGTGCCAGCAGTTACTCAGGCGGGAGCGCAGATACGCAGTATTTT,.,TRBD2,TRBV6-5,TRBJ2-3
CASSSPNTPDTQYF,TGTGCCAGCAGTTCACCCAATACCCCAGATACGCAGTATTTT,.,.,TRBV5-4,TRBJ2-3
CASRLDGTAKKINSPLHF,TGTGCAAGTCGCTTAGACGGGACAGCCAAGAAGATTAATTCACCCCTCCACTTT,.,.,TRBV12-2,TRBJ1-6
CASSLIQFQSLDEQFF,TGTGCCAGCAGCTTAATTCAGTTCCAGAGTCTAGATGAGCAGTTCTTC,.,.,TRBV7-9,TRBJ2-1
CASIRENTEAFF,TGTGCCAGCATCCGAGAGAACACTGAAGCTTTCTTT,.,.,TRBV2,TRBJ1-1
CAWSGGGYEQYF,TGTGCCTGGAGCGGGGGGGGCTACGAGCAGTACTTC,.,TRBD2,TRBV30,TRBJ2-7
CASSPQGYEQYF,TGTGCCAGCAGCCCACAGGGTTACGAGCAGTACTTC,.,.,TRBV28,TRBJ2-7
CASSRTGPQETQYF,TGCGCCAGCAGCCGGACAGGGCCCCAAGAGACCCAGTACTTC,.,TRBD1,TRBV5-1,TRBJ2-5
CASSPNRYNEQFF,TGTGCCAGCAGCCCAAACAGATACAATGAGCAGTTCTTC,once,.,TRBV9,TRBJ2-1
CASSRRQGTNEKLFF,TGTGCCAGCAGCCGACGACAGGGGACTAATGAAAAACTGTTTTTT,once,TRBD1,TRBV7-9,TRBJ1-4
CASSLSAVAETYGYTF,TGTGCCAGCAGTTTATCCGCGGTAGCGGAAACCTATGGCTACACCTTC,.,.,TRBV28,TRBJ1-2
CASSALGQGVYGYTF,TGTGCCAGCAGCGCCCTTGGACAGGGCGTTTATGGCTACACCTTC,.,TRBD1,TRBV2,TRBJ1-2
CATQNYGYTF,TGTGCCACCCAGAACTATGGCTACACCTTC,.,.,TRBV6-1,TRBJ1-2
CASSFNRGEKLFF,TGTGCCAGTAGTTTCAACAGAGGTGAAAAACTGTTTTTT,.,.,TRBV19,TRBJ1-4
CASSTRQKESSYNEQFF,TGTGCCAGCAGCACGAGACAGAAGGAAAGCTCCTACAATGAGCAGTTCTTC,.,.,TRBV5-6,TRBJ2-1
CASSLGPEQFF,TGCGCCAGCAGCTTGGGGCCTGAGCAGTTCTTC,.,.,TRBV5-1,TRBJ2-1
CASSTSDRVLGYTF,TGTGCCAGCAGCACATCCGACAGGGTGCTTGGCTACACCTTC,.,TRBD1,TRBV7-9,TRBJ1-2
CASSLYARSGNQPQHF,TGTGCCAGCAGTTTATACGCCCGGTCCGGCAATCAGCCCCAGCATTTT,.,.,TRBV28,TRBJ1-5
CASSLQGRPGYTF,TGTGCCAGCAGCTTACAGGGGAGGCCCGGTTACACCTTC,.,.,TRBV7-9,TRBJ1-2
CASTAVGGIENIQYF,TGTGCCAGCACCGCCGTTGGAGGAATCGAAAACATTCAGTACTTC,.,.,TRBV27,TRBJ2-4
CASSLTTGAGTEAFF,TGTGCCAGCAGCTTAACTACAGGGGCAGGGACTGAAGCTTTCTTT,once,TRBD1,TRBV5-8,TRBJ1-1
CSARGPGANVLTF,TGCAGCGCCAGGGGGCCTGGGGCCAACGTCCTGACTTTC,.,TRBD1,TRBV29-1,TRBJ2-6
CASRRVSTDTQYF,TGTGCCAGCCGTCGGGTCAGCACAGATACGCAGTATTTT,.,.,TRBV6-5,TRBJ2-3
CASSLGGNQETQYF,TGCGCCAGCAGCTTGGGAGGAAACCAAGAGACCCAGTACTTC,few,.,TRBV5-1,TRBJ2-5
CASSLGTGKGYEQYF,TGCGCCAGCAGCTTGGGGACAGGGAAAGGCTACGAGCAGTACTTC,.,TRBD1,TRBV5-1,TRBJ2-7
CASNNRGPYEQYF,TGTGCCAGCAATAACAGGGGACCCTACGAGCAGTACTTC,.,TRBD1,TRBV28,TRBJ2-7
CASSPGDRTHTQYF,TGTGCCAGCAGTCCAGGGGATAGAACTCATACGCAGTATTTT,.,.,TRBV7-8,TRBJ2-3
CASSPLVAGPYEQYF,TGCGCCAGCAGCCCACTGGTCGCAGGGCCCTACGAGCAGTACTTC,.,.,TRBV4-1,TRBJ2-7
CASSLTQVGGEQYF,TGCGCCAGCAGCTTGACACAGGTTGGTGGCGAGCAGTACTTC,.,.,TRBV5-1,TRBJ2-7
CASSGDRAAYNEQFF,TGTGCCAGCAGTGGAGACAGGGCCGCCTACAATGAGCAGTTCTTC,.,TRBD1,TRBV6-5,TRBJ2-1
CASSFRSAGNTIYF,TGTGCCAGCAGCTTCCGGAGTGCTGGAAACACCATATATTTT,.,.,TRBV5-6,TRBJ1-3
CASSAEGAGGDTQYF,TGCGCCAGCAGCGCCGAGGGAGCGGGGGGAGATACGCAGTATTTT,.,TRBD2,TRBV5-1,TRBJ2-3
CASSDRDRANWSPLHF,TGTGCCAGCAGTGACAGGGACAGGGCAAATTGGTCACCCCTCCACTTT,.,TRBD1,TRBV6-4,TRBJ1-6
CASSPGLQNTGELFF,TGTGCCAGCTCACCGGGACTTCAGAACACCGGGGAGCTGTTTTTT,once,.,TRBV18,TRBJ2-2
CASSLRGLNEQYF,TGTGCCAGCAGCTTAAGAGGTCTTAACGAGCAGTACTTC,.,.,TRBV7-8,TRBJ2-7
CASSLAGARSYEQYF,TGTGCCAGCAGCTTGGCCGGGGCCAGGAGCTACGAGCAGTACTTC,.,.,TRBV5-4,TRBJ2-7
CASSYSETLKYEQYF,TGTGCCAGCAGTTACTCGGAAACTCTTAAATACGAGCAGTACTTC,.,.,TRBV6-5,TRBJ2-7
CASSLARASPLHF,TGTGCCAGCAGTCTAGCTAGAGCCTCACCCCTCCACTTT,.,.,TRBV2,TRBJ1-6
CASSQDLSGSSYEQYF,TGTGCCAGCAGCCAAGATTTAAGCGGCAGCTCCTACGAGCAGTACTTC,.,.,TRBV14,TRBJ2-7
CASSENEGNTIYF,TGTGCCAGCAGTGAAAATGAGGGAAACACCATATATTTT,.,.,TRBV6-1,TRBJ1-3
CASSPVQGAVTEAFF,TGTGCCAGCTCACCCGTACAGGGGGCGGTTACTGAAGCTTTCTTT,.,TRBD1,TRBV18,TRBJ1-1
CASSSQSSYGYTF,TGTGCCAGCAGTTCACAGAGCTCCTATGGCTACACCTTC,once,.,TRBV27,TRBJ1-2
CASSYLRRGRETQYF,TGTGCCAGCAGTTACCTCAGGAGGGGACGGGAGACCCAGTACTTC,.,.,TRBV6-5,TRBJ2-5
CASSAGGAHNEQFF,TGTGCCAGCAGCGCAGGGGGCGCCCACAATGAGCAGTTCTTC,.,TRBD1,TRBV9,TRBJ2-1
CASSLHLAGGNEQFF,TGTGCCAGCAGCCTTCATCTAGCGGGAGGCAATGAGCAGTTCTTC,.,TRBD2,TRBV7-9,TRBJ2-1
CASSLVGGGNTIYF,TGCGCCAGCAGCTTGGTTGGGGGTGGAAACACCATATATTTT,once,.,TRBV5-1,TRBJ1-3
CASSLRAGSSYNSPLHF,TGTGCCAGCAGCTTGAGGGCGGGAAGCTCCTATAATTCACCCCTCCACTTT,.,.,TRBV13,TRBJ1-6